These T cell receptor beta chains were read from a single sample in a study of cytomegalovirus exposure and HLA in healthy donors. The method was immunoSEQ multiplex PCR; TCRdb's version includes in-frame clones alone and lacks a portion of them. This sample yields 70,000 to 85,000 clones, of which approximately 67% are seen a single time; 4% to 4.5% belongs to the top ten. Input material: PBMCs. Every receptor here comes from a male donor in good health and CMV-seropositive. Each CDR3 is given with its conserved first and last residue. D genes are given only for firm matches. The size field is filled for only some rows; it gives once, few, many or a size class.

CDR3 DNA: TGTGCCTCCTCAGGAAATCACTCTGGAAACACCATATATTTT; CDR3 protein: CASSGNHSGNTIYF; V gene: TRBV30; clone size: .; J gene: TRBJ1-3; D gene: .
CDR3 DNA: TGTGCCAGCAGCCCAGGGGGCGCAGGAGCTAACTATGGCTACACCTTC; CDR3 protein: CASSPGGAGANYGYTF; V gene: TRBV7-2; clone size: .; J gene: TRBJ1-2; D gene: TRBD1
CDR3 DNA: TGTGCCAGCTCACCCGGGACAGGCTATGGCTACACCTTC; CDR3 protein: CASSPGTGYGYTF; V gene: TRBV18; clone size: .; J gene: TRBJ1-2; D gene: TRBD1
CDR3 DNA: TGTGCCACCCGCCGGACCGGGGAGCTGTTTTTT; CDR3 protein: CATRRTGELFF; V gene: TRBV27; clone size: .; J gene: TRBJ2-2; D gene: .
CDR3 DNA: TGTGCCTGGAGTGTACGAGGCCAGTGGACCTACGAGCAGTACTTC; CDR3 protein: CAWSVRGQWTYEQYF; V gene: TRBV30; clone size: .; J gene: TRBJ2-7; D gene: .
CDR3 DNA: TGTGCCAGCAGTGAAGCGGCGGGGGCCTCCGCCGTTAGCACAGATACGCAGTATTTT; CDR3 protein: CASSEAAGASAVSTDTQYF; V gene: TRBV6-1; clone size: .; J gene: TRBJ2-3; D gene: .
CDR3 DNA: TGTGCTCGCAGCCCTAGCGGAGGGCCCTCCCGAGAGACCCAGTACTTC; CDR3 protein: CARSPSGGPSRETQYF; V gene: TRBV7-7; clone size: .; J gene: TRBJ2-5; D gene: TRBD2
CDR3 DNA: TGTGCCAGCAGCCGACCCGGACAGGGAGATCAGCCCCAGCATTTT; CDR3 protein: CASSRPGQGDQPQHF; V gene: TRBV28; clone size: .; J gene: TRBJ1-5; D gene: TRBD1
CDR3 DNA: TGTGCCAGCAGTTTAGTTGTCGGCTACGAGCAGTACTTC; CDR3 protein: CASSLVVGYEQYF; V gene: TRBV27; clone size: .; J gene: TRBJ2-7; D gene: .
CDR3 DNA: TGTGCCAGCTCACCACAGACAGGCTCAGATACGCAGTATTTT; CDR3 protein: CASSPQTGSDTQYF; V gene: TRBV18; clone size: .; J gene: TRBJ2-3; D gene: .
CDR3 DNA: TGCAGCGTTGAGGACGGACAAGGTTCCTACAATGAGCAGTTCTTC; CDR3 protein: CSVEDGQGSYNEQFF; V gene: TRBV29-1; clone size: .; J gene: TRBJ2-1; D gene: .
CDR3 DNA: TGTGCCAAAATTCTTAGCCCGACAGGGTCAACCGGGGGGGCATACAATGAGCAGTTCTTC; CDR3 protein: CAKILSPTGSTGGAYNEQFF; V gene: TRBV9; clone size: few; J gene: TRBJ2-1; D gene: .
CDR3 DNA: TGTGCCAGCAGCTTTACAGGGGGCACTGAAGCTTTCTTT; CDR3 protein: CASSFTGGTEAFF; V gene: TRBV5-4; clone size: .; J gene: TRBJ1-1; D gene: TRBD1
CDR3 DNA: TGCAGCGTTGAAGAGGGAGGCTGGACAGGAGACTATGGCTACACCTTC; CDR3 protein: CSVEEGGWTGDYGYTF; V gene: TRBV29-1; clone size: .; J gene: TRBJ1-2; D gene: TRBD1
CDR3 DNA: TGTGCCAGCAGTAGAGTCGGATCGGGATCTAACTATGGCTACACCTTC; CDR3 protein: CASSRVGSGSNYGYTF; V gene: TRBV27; clone size: .; J gene: TRBJ1-2; D gene: .
CDR3 DNA: TGTGCCTGGGGACAGGGGAGCTCCTACGAGCAGTACTTC; CDR3 protein: CAWGQGSSYEQYF; V gene: TRBV30; clone size: few; J gene: TRBJ2-7; D gene: TRBD1
CDR3 DNA: TGTGCCAGCAGCTTAGGAGCGGGGGCCCCCCAAGAGACCCAGTACTTC; CDR3 protein: CASSLGAGAPQETQYF; V gene: TRBV7-6; clone size: .; J gene: TRBJ2-5; D gene: TRBD2
CDR3 DNA: TGTGCCAGCAGCTTAGACACAGGGGAATTGAACACTGAAGCTTTCTTT; CDR3 protein: CASSLDTGELNTEAFF; V gene: TRBV7-8; clone size: .; J gene: TRBJ1-1; D gene: TRBD1
CDR3 DNA: TGTGCCAGCAGCCTAGGGACAGCCACCTCTGACTATGGCTACACCTTC; CDR3 protein: CASSLGTATSDYGYTF; V gene: TRBV5-8; clone size: once; J gene: TRBJ1-2; D gene: TRBD1
CDR3 DNA: TGTGCCAGCAGTCCCGGGAACTTTTACGAGCAGTACTTC; CDR3 protein: CASSPGNFYEQYF; V gene: TRBV6-5; clone size: few; J gene: TRBJ2-7; D gene: .
CDR3 DNA: TGTGCCAGCAGTTACTCGGGCAGGTCCTACGAGCAGTACTTC; CDR3 protein: CASSYSGRSYEQYF; V gene: TRBV6-5; clone size: .; J gene: TRBJ2-7; D gene: .
CDR3 DNA: TGTGCCAGCTCACCGACACAGGGGAATGGACAGCCCCAGCATTTT; CDR3 protein: CASSPTQGNGQPQHF; V gene: TRBV18; clone size: .; J gene: TRBJ1-5; D gene: TRBD1
CDR3 DNA: TGTGCCAGCAGCCAGGGGGGATCCGACGAGACCCAGTACTTC; CDR3 protein: CASSQGGSDETQYF; V gene: TRBV5-6; clone size: .; J gene: TRBJ2-5; D gene: .
CDR3 DNA: TGTGCCAGCACCCCCCGGCCGGACAGGCTAAACTATGGCTACACCTTC; CDR3 protein: CASTPRPDRLNYGYTF; V gene: TRBV27; clone size: .; J gene: TRBJ1-2; D gene: TRBD1
CDR3 DNA: TGCGCCAGCAGCCCTTCTAGCGGGAGGGTCACAGATACGCAGTATTTT; CDR3 protein: CASSPSSGRVTDTQYF; V gene: TRBV4-1; clone size: .; J gene: TRBJ2-3; D gene: TRBD2
CDR3 DNA: TGTGCCAGCAGTTTCTTGGAGACCCAGTACTTC; CDR3 protein: CASSFLETQYF; V gene: TRBV6-5; clone size: few; J gene: TRBJ2-5; D gene: .
CDR3 DNA: TGTGTCAGAAGCCTTCAGGAAATCTGTAATCAGCCCCAGCATTTT; CDR3 protein: CVRSLQEICNQPQHF; V gene: TRBV7-5; clone size: few; J gene: TRBJ1-5; D gene: .
CDR3 DNA: TGTGCCAGTAGTCCCTACCGCCCCTTAGACAGAACCTACAATGAGCAGTTCTTC; CDR3 protein: CASSPYRPLDRTYNEQFF; V gene: TRBV19; clone size: .; J gene: TRBJ2-1; D gene: .
CDR3 DNA: TGTGCCAGCAGCCGCCCGGAAAGACTCGGGGAGCTGTTTTTT; CDR3 protein: CASSRPERLGELFF; V gene: TRBV7-7; clone size: few; J gene: TRBJ2-2; D gene: .
CDR3 DNA: TGTGCCTGGAGTGGTCGGCCAGCGGCGGATCAGCCCCAGCATTTT; CDR3 protein: CAWSGRPAADQPQHF; V gene: TRBV30; clone size: once; J gene: TRBJ1-5; D gene: .
CDR3 DNA: TGCGCCAGCAGCGTTAGGGGGAACACTGAAGCTTTCTTT; CDR3 protein: CASSVRGNTEAFF; V gene: TRBV5-1; clone size: once; J gene: TRBJ1-1; D gene: .
CDR3 DNA: TGTGCCAGTAGTATAGACAGGAACTCTAACTATGGCTACACCTTC; CDR3 protein: CASSIDRNSNYGYTF; V gene: TRBV19; clone size: .; J gene: TRBJ1-2; D gene: .
CDR3 DNA: TGTGCCAGCTCACCCGGGTCCTCCCAGTCCTACGAGCAGTACTTC; CDR3 protein: CASSPGSSQSYEQYF; V gene: TRBV18; clone size: .; J gene: TRBJ2-7; D gene: .
CDR3 DNA: TGTGCCACCAGCAGAGGTCAGGGAAGGGGACAAGAGACCCAGTACTTC; CDR3 protein: CATSRGQGRGQETQYF; V gene: TRBV15; clone size: .; J gene: TRBJ2-5; D gene: .
CDR3 DNA: TGCGCCAGCAGCCAAGTCTGGGGCGGCACTGAAGCTTTCTTT; CDR3 protein: CASSQVWGGTEAFF; V gene: TRBV4-3; clone size: .; J gene: TRBJ1-1; D gene: .
CDR3 DNA: TGTGCCACCAGCAGAGATCGGCGACTAGCGGAAGAGACCCAGTACTTC; CDR3 protein: CATSRDRRLAEETQYF; V gene: TRBV15; clone size: once; J gene: TRBJ2-5; D gene: TRBD2
CDR3 DNA: TGTGCCAGCAGCGCCGGTGGGGGACTAGCGGTAGAGACCCAGTACTTC; CDR3 protein: CASSAGGGLAVETQYF; V gene: TRBV9; clone size: .; J gene: TRBJ2-5; D gene: TRBD2
CDR3 DNA: TGTGCCAGCAGTGACGGGACAGGGTACGTACTGTACTTC; CDR3 protein: CASSDGTGYVLYF; V gene: TRBV2; clone size: .; J gene: TRBJ2-7; D gene: TRBD1